The 32 T cell receptor beta chains listed next were all sequenced from one sample in a study of glioma-infiltrating T cells. TCR alpha and beta CDR3 regions were amplified from RNA using iRepertoire nested multiplex PCR. TCRdb re-called the multiplex PCR reads with MiXCR, one entry per CDR3 protein. The data hold roughly 120,000 distinct CDR3 sequences, with about 25% observed a single time. Sequencing input: glioma tissue, nonneoplastic brain tissue, or PBMCs (not recorded which). Receptors were obtained from a human donor with low-grade glioma or glioblastoma, undergoing nonglioma brain surgery, or in good health (not recorded which).

This clonotype was counted many times. The chain is built from TRBV6-2 or TRBV6-3 and TRBJ1-1; D not resolved. Germline V lookup: CDR1 MNHEY, CDR2 SVGEGT. Trimming pared 5 bases from V and 3 bases from J, leaving 7 bases between. The CDR3 extends over 12 amino acids. CDR3 in DNA: TGTGCCAGCAGTACCTCCTACACTGAAGCTTTCTTT. Amino acid sequence: CASSTSYTEAFF.

This chain uses TRBV19 with TRBJ1-4, with a possible D match to TRBD1 (6 bases). CDR1 is LNHDA, CDR2 SQIVND, per germline (reference sequence). The length of the CDR3 is 16 residues. V lost 6 bases, J lost 3 bases, and 17 bases lay in between. The CDR3 nucleotides are TGTGCCAGTAGACGCACAGGGTACGCGGCTAATGAAAAACTGTTTTTT. This gives the protein CASRRTGYAANEKLFF.

This clonotype was found many times. The rearrangement uses TRBV28 and TRBJ2-7; D unresolved. Germline V lookup: CDR1 MDHEN, CDR2 SYDVKM. The germline V and J ends were trimmed by 5 bases and 0 bases, with 11 bases remaining between them. The CDR3 covers 14 residues. CDR3 in DNA: TGTGCCAGCAGTCTCGCGGTCGCCTCCTACGAGCAGTACTTC. This gives the protein CASSLAVASYEQYF. The full variable domain, rest sourced from reference TRBV28 and TRBJ2-7, is DVKVTQSSRYLVKRTGEKVFLECVQDMDHENMFWYRQDPGLGLRLIYFSYDVKMKEKGDIPEGYSVSREKKERFSLILESASTNQTSMYLCASSLAVASYEQYFGPGTRLTVT.

This clonotype was found many times. The chain couples TRBV4-3 to TRBJ2-3; 7 bases agree with TRBD1. CDR3 length equals 18 residues. Germline CDR1 reads LGHNA; CDR2 reads YSLEER. The junction had 15 bases not matched to a gene; V was cut back by 0 bases and J by 6 bases. CDR3 sequence: CASSQDPNPLLQGDTQYF. DNA of the CDR3: TGCGCCAGCAGCCAAGATCCCAACCCTCTACTACAGGGGGATACGCAGTATTTT.

The rearrangement links TRBV12-3 or TRBV12-4 to TRBJ1-3; 8 nucleotides line up with TRBD1. The CDR3 is made up of 15 amino acids. With 5 bases clipped from V and 4 bases from J, the junction kept 7 bases outside the gene matches. DNA of the CDR3: TGTGCCAGCAGTCAACGGACAGGGACCGGAAACACCATATATTTT. Its translation is CASSQRTGTGNTIYF.

Only one count was recorded for this clonotype. One end of the junction does not line up with germline, which may come from a read error. The V call is TRBV29-1, the J call TRBJ2-2; TRBD2 might be the D (7 bases). CDR3 length: 15 residues. The V gene's germline CDR1 is SQVTM and CDR2 ANQGSEA. CDR3 protein: CSVLVGGAKTGELFF. The CDR3 DNA follows: TGCAGCGTTTTGGTTGGGGGGGCGAAAACCGGGGAGCTGTTTTTT.

Many counts were recorded for this clonotype. This chain joins TRBV19 and TRBJ2-1; D may be TRBD2 (5 bases). Germline V gene sequence: CDR1 LNHDA, CDR2 SQIVND (reference sequence). The V end lost 2 bases, the J end lost 4 bases, and 12 bases lay between the germline ends. The CDR3 spans 15 residues. The CDR3 nucleotides are TGTGCCAGTAGTATAAAAAGCGGCGCTTACAATGAGCAGTTCTTC. It translates to CASSIKSGAYNEQFF.

This clonotype was detected ten times or more. The chain couples TRBV7-9 to TRBJ2-7; 8 bases are a match to TRBD1. There are 14 residues in the CDR3. The V segment lost 4 bases and the J segment 3 bases; nucleotides outside the gene matches: 5. The germline CDR1 and CDR2 sequences are SEHNR and FQNEAQ (reference sequence). The CDR3 coding sequence is TGTGCCAGCAGCTGGGGACAGGTTGACTACGAGCAGTACTTC. It specifies CASSWGQVDYEQYF.

This clonotype came up a few times. V gene TRBV12-3 or TRBV12-4 combines with J gene TRBJ1-1; D not certain. The germline V and J ends were trimmed by 5 bases and 0 bases, with 13 bases remaining between them. The CDR3 is 15 amino acids. CDR3 DNA: TGTGCCAGCAGTAAACAGAGGCATATGAACACTGAAGCTTTCTTT. It translates to CASSKQRHMNTEAFF.

A remark on this clonotype: Given the absence of the conserved phenylalanine or tryptophan at the CDR3 end, a read error is likely. The V and J genes are TRBV27 and TRBJ1-3; D is uncertain. Germline CDR1 is MNHEY and CDR2 is SMNVEV (reference sequence). The CDR3 spans 12 residues. The chain's CDR3 is CASSLSGTTIYC. DNA of the CDR3: TGTGCCAGCAGTTTATCTGGAACCACCATATATTGT.

The table lists this clonotype with many counts. The chain combines TRBV6-2 or TRBV6-3 with TRBJ1-1, with D tentatively TRBD1 (6 bases). From germline, CDR1 is MNHEY and CDR2 SVGEGT. V shed 6 bases and J shed 2 bases, with 16 bases lying between them. This CDR3 is 15 amino acids long. CDR3 bases: TGTGCCAGCAGCTTCTCCCCGGGACAAAACACTGAAGCTTTCTTT. It translates to CASSFSPGQNTEAFF.

This clonotype occurred many times. This chain connects TRBV10-3 to TRBJ2-7; D is possibly TRBD2 (7 bases). The V gene's germline CDR1 is ENHRY and CDR2 SYGVKD. This CDR3 contains 16 residues. Trimming removed 7 bases at V and 6 bases at J, with 25 bases between. The CDR3 nucleotides are TGTGCCATCAACGGCCCCAGAGAGGGGGGGAGACTCGAGCAGTACTTC. Its protein is CAINGPREGGRLEQYF.

As for this clonotype: This may arise from a read error, as a much more abundant clone is one base away. The V call is TRBV18, the J call TRBJ2-1; D remains unclear. The CDR3 sequence is 14 residues long. V lost 2 bases to trimming and J lost 10 bases, with 15 bases between them. Germline assignment: CDR1 KGHSH and CDR2 LQKENI. This CDR3 is CASSPNKGSYEQFF. Here the CDR3 DNA reads TGTGCCAGCTCACCAAACAAGGGATCCTACGAGCAGTTCTTC.

The rearrangement links TRBV29-1 to TRBJ1-1; D uncertain. Germline V gives CDR1 SQVTM, CDR2 ANQGSEA. The V end lost 7 bases, the J end lost 0 bases, and 6 bases lay between the germline ends. The CDR3 sequence is 11 residues long. CDR3 in amino acids: CSAKMNTEAFF. The CDR3 DNA follows: TGCAGCGCGAAAATGAACACTGAAGCTTTCTTT.

This clonotype was seen many times. The V call is TRBV6-2 or TRBV6-3, the J call TRBJ2-2; D is unresolved. The CDR3 contains 17 residues. The germline V gene has CDR1 MNHEY and CDR2 SVGEGT. Trimming stripped 2 bases from V and 4 bases from J, with 17 bases between. This CDR3 is CASSYGWRQLTTGELFF. As DNA, the CDR3 is TGTGCCAGCAGTTACGGTTGGAGACAACTGACCACCGGGGAGCTGTTTTTT.

The genes are TRBV6-9 and TRBJ1-5; D might be TRBD1 (5 bases). The CDR3 sequence is 12 residues long. The germline V gene encodes CDR1 MNHGY and CDR2 SVAAGI. V shed 9 bases and J shed 3 bases, with 9 bases lying between them. The CDR3 DNA sequence: TGTGCCAGAGGGACCCCCAATCAGCCCCAGCATTTT. This gives the protein CARGTPNQPQHF.

This clonotype came up many times. The chain links TRBV6-1 to TRBJ1-5; 9 nucleotides line up with TRBD1. CDR1 and CDR2 (germline): MNHNS, SASEGT. The CDR3 has 16 residues. Trimming at V came to 5 bases and at J to 5 bases, leaving 10 bases not matched to a gene. CDR3 sequence: CASSYVQGAGYQPQHF. The CDR3 nucleotides read TGTGCCAGCAGTTACGTACAGGGGGCAGGGTATCAGCCCCAGCATTTT.

This clonotype was picked up one time. This chain joins TRBV27 and TRBJ2-2, with D possibly matching TRBD2 (5 bases). V was pared by 6 bases and J by 6 bases, with 23 bases between. Looked up from germline, CDR1 is MNHEY and CDR2 is SMNVEV (reference sequence). This CDR3 has 17 amino acids. CDR3 in amino acids: CASRDLRTRGSSGELFF. CDR3 bases: TGTGCCAGCAGAGACCTACGGACTCGTGGGAGTTCCGGGGAGCTGTTTTTT.

This sequence joins TRBV18 and TRBJ2-7; TRBD1 aligns across 8 bases. The CDR3 extends over 13 amino acids. The germline V gene encodes CDR1 KGHSH and CDR2 LQKENI. This CDR3 is CVSSPQGGYEQYF. The CDR3 nucleotides are TGTGTTAGCTCACCACAGGGGGGTTACGAGCAGTACTTC.

This clonotype was observed at least ten times. This chain connects TRBV6-2 or TRBV6-3 to TRBJ2-7; maybe TRBD2 (6 bases). The germline V and J ends were trimmed by 6 bases and 6 bases, with 15 bases remaining between them. This CDR3 region has 13 residues. Germline loops: CDR1 MNHEY, CDR2 SVGEGT. The CDR3 nucleotides are TGTGCCAGCAGCGGGACTCTCGGAGGCGAGCAGTACTTC. Encoded protein: CASSGTLGGEQYF.

As to this clonotype: An end of the junction differs from the germline gene, which may be a read error. V is TRBV18 and J is TRBJ1-5, with 9 bases identical to TRBD1. CDR1 and CDR2 from the germline V gene are KGHSH and LQKENI. The CDR3 runs 15 residues. The CDR3 protein is CASSPGTGFNQLQHF. The CDR3 coding sequence is TGTGCCAGCTCACCAGGGACAGGGTTTAATCAGCTCCAGCATTTT.

This clonotype was observed at least ten times. This chain joins TRBV12-3 or TRBV12-4 and TRBJ2-7; TRBD1 matches 8 bases. This CDR3 contains 17 residues. J was trimmed by 0 bases and V by 8 bases; bases with no gene match: 15. CDR3 protein: CASGLLQGAVGSYEQYF. Written as DNA, the CDR3 is TGTGCCAGCGGCCTACTCCAGGGGGCCGTTGGCTCCTACGAGCAGTACTTC.

The chain recombines TRBV5-5 with TRBJ2-7, with 8 bases identical to TRBD1. CDR3 length: 15 residues. The germline V gene has CDR1 SGHKS and CDR2 YYEKEE (reference sequence). The ends lost 2 bases at V and 7 bases at J; junction bases unmatched: 11. CDR3 DNA sequence: TGTGCCAGCAGCTTTCCCGGACAGGGATCGAGTGAGCAGTACTTC. It translates to CASSFPGQGSSEQYF.

Many counts were recorded for this clonotype. This chain uses TRBV7-2 with TRBJ2-5; 8 nucleotides align to TRBD1. Trimming at V came to 5 bases and at J to 7 bases, leaving 6 bases not matched to a gene. CDR1 is SGHTA, CDR2 FQGNSA, per germline. The CDR3 covers 13 residues. DNA of the CDR3: TGTGCCAGCAGCCTGGACAGGGAGCGGACCCAGTACTTC. The encoded protein is CASSLDRERTQYF.

This clonotype has more than one count but fewer than ten. The chain links TRBV5-1 to TRBJ1-1; D unresolved. The germline gives CDR1 SGHRS, CDR2 YFSETQ. This CDR3 has 11 amino acids. Trimming took off 2 bases at V and 8 bases at J, with 7 bases between the two ends. DNA of the CDR3: TGCGCCAGCAGCTTCGGTCCCGAAGCTTTCTTT. Protein: CASSFGPEAFF.

At least ten counts were recorded for this clonotype. The J gene is TRBJ2-5, the V gene TRBV20-1; no clear D. Germline V CDR1 and CDR2: DFQATT, SNEGSKA (reference sequence). Trimming removed 3 bases from V and 1 base from J, with 9 bases in between. The CDR3 extends over 13 amino acids. The CDR3 nucleotides are TGCAGTGCTAGGGTCACTACCCAAGAGACCCAGTACTTC. Its protein product is CSARVTTQETQYF.

This clonotype was counted many times. The CDR3 loop is CSARGQGRVGSYNSPLHF. In DNA form, the CDR3 reads TGCAGTGCTAGAGGTCAAGGCAGGGTGGGCTCCTATAATTCACCCCTCCACTTT. This chain connects TRBV20-1 to TRBJ1-6, with D tentatively TRBD1 (5 bases). The V end lost 1 base, the J end lost 0 bases, and 16 bases lay between the germline ends. CDR3 length: 18 residues. Germline V gene sequence: CDR1 DFQATT, CDR2 SNEGSKA (reference sequence).

V and J are TRBV30 and TRBJ2-2, with 10 positions matching TRBD1. Germline loops: CDR1 GTSNPN, CDR2 SVGIG (reference sequence). V shed 4 bases, J shed 3 bases, and the junction held 5 bases outside the gene matches. CDR3 size: 15 residues. The CDR3 DNA reads as TGTGCCTGGAACACCGGGACAGGGGACACCGGGGAGCTGTTTTTT. Encoded protein: CAWNTGTGDTGELFF.

Concerning this clonotype: Possible read error: a much larger clone is one base away. V usage is TRBV4-2 and J usage is TRBJ1-1; TRBD1 matches 7 bases. V lost 3 bases to trimming and J lost 7 bases; unmatched junction nucleotides: 11. Germline V lookup: CDR1 LGHNA, CDR2 YNFKEQ. The CDR3 covers 15 residues. The CDR3 region has the DNA TGTGCCAGCAGCCACGCCCTCGGGACAGCCAATGAAGCTTTCTTT. Translating gives CASSHALGTANEAFF.

Many counts were recorded for this clonotype. This chain joins TRBV7-2 and TRBJ1-1; 9 bases are shared with TRBD1. The length of the CDR3 is 15 residues. J lost 1 base, V lost 5 bases, and 5 bases had no gene match. Germline CDR1 SGHTA, CDR2 FQGNSA. CDR3 DNA: TGTGCCAGCAGCCACAGGGGGCGCGGGAACACTGAAGCTTTCTTT. Its translation: CASSHRGRGNTEAFF.

There are many counts of this clonotype. The genes are TRBV28 and TRBJ1-1; 8 nucleotides align to TRBD1. Trimming at V came to 3 bases and at J to 5 bases, leaving 5 bases not matched to a gene. The CDR3 has 14 residues. CDR1 and CDR2 from the germline V gene are MDHEN and SYDVKM. The CDR3 DNA reads TGTGCCAGCAGTTTCGACAGGGGATGGACTGAAGCTTTCTTT. Translation: CASSFDRGWTEAFF.

This clonotype appeared a single time. A much larger clone lies a single base off, so this may be a read error. The V call is TRBV18, the J call TRBJ1-1, with 7 bases matching TRBD1. Germline lookup yields CDR1 KGHSH and CDR2 LQKENI. After removal of 9 bases from V and 4 bases from J, the junction contained 11 bases not matched to a gene. The length of the CDR3 is 14 residues. The CDR3 DNA reads as TGTGCCAGATCGGGGACAGCTCTTACCACTGAAGCTTTCTTT. Its protein is CARSGTALTTEAFF. Combining the CDR3 with reference TRBV18 and TRBJ1-1 gives the whole variable domain NAGVMQNPRHLVRRRGQEARLRCSPMKGHSHVYWYRQLPEEGLKFMVYLQKENIIDESGMPKERFSAEFPKEGPSILRIQQVVRGDSAAYFCARSGTALTTEAFFGQGTRLTVV.